The 23 T cell receptor beta chains listed next were all sequenced from one sample in a study of T cell repertoires in cytomegalovirus infection. Antigen specificity for these receptors is unknown. TCRdb reprocessed the reads via MiXCR and lists one record per CDR3 protein. Of roughly 800,000 distinct CDR3 sequences listed, just under 30% were seen once; the top ten hold less than 15%. Sequenced here: cultured CD8+ T cells from PBMCs, sampled from culture after CMV antigen stimulation. These receptor sequences come from a human donor in good health (CMV status not recorded). Some clones in this sample may be carry-over from other donors' samples.

The chain carries TRBV12-3 or TRBV12-4 and TRBJ2-2; D unclear. The CDR3 runs to 17 residues. V was shortened by 3 bases and J by 2 bases, with 16 bases between the two germline ends. The DNA for the CDR3 is TGTGCCAGCAGTTTTCATCCTTTGGGCCGAAACACCGGGGAGCTGTTTTTT. Translating gives CASSFHPLGRNTGELFF.

The rearrangement links TRBV12-3 or TRBV12-4 to TRBJ2-4, with a possible D match to TRBD1 (5 bases). The length of the CDR3 is 16 residues. V lost 6 bases and J 1 base, leaving 16 bases between the germline ends. Here the CDR3 DNA reads TGTGCCAGCAGCCAGTCTTCAGGGAACGCCAAAAACATTCAGTACTTC. Protein product: CASSQSSGNAKNIQYF.

Only one count was recorded for this clonotype. CDR3 DNA: TGTGCCAGCAGATTCCCGGGGGAGTCAGATACGCAGTATTTT. Protein product: CASRFPGESDTQYF. The gene calls are TRBV12-3 or TRBV12-4 and TRBJ2-3, with a possible D match to TRBD2 (6 bases). V lost 6 bases and J lost 4, with 14 bases in between. CDR3 length: 14 residues.

V usage is TRBV5-1 and J usage is TRBJ2-5; no firm D call. The V end lost 3 bases, the J end lost 5 bases, and 11 bases lay between the germline ends. Germline CDR1 SGHRS, CDR2 YFSETQ. The CDR3 covers 13 residues. In DNA form, the CDR3 reads TGCGCCAGCAGCTCCAACAAGGACGAGACCCAGTACTTC. Protein product: CASSSNKDETQYF.

The chain links TRBV7-6 to TRBJ2-3; D gene ambiguous. V gave up 8 bases and J gave up 4 bases, with 16 bases separating them. The CDR3 loop spans 14 amino acids. CDR1 is SGHVS, CDR2 FNYEAQ, per germline. DNA of the CDR3: TGTGCCAGCTCAAAAGAGGCTGAAGCAGATACGCAGTATTTT. Translation gives CASSKEAEADTQYF.

The chain couples TRBV5-6 to TRBJ2-7; no clear D gene. The CDR3 runs 12 residues. The V end lost 4 bases, the J end lost 1 base, and 6 bases lay between the germline ends. Germline values: CDR1 SGHDT, CDR2 YYEEEE. The CDR3 nucleotides read TGTGCCAGCAGCAAGGCTTCCTACGAGCAGTACTTC. The encoded protein is CASSKASYEQYF.

This clonotype was picked up a small number of times. The genes are TRBV10-3 and TRBJ1-1; D gene uncertain. CDR3 length: 10 residues. V was trimmed by 11 bases and J by 7 bases, leaving 11 bases between them. Germline V gene lookup returns CDR1 ENHRY and CDR2 SYGVKD. In DNA, the CDR3 is TGTGCCTCATCAGATGGTGAAGCTTTCTTT. It yields the protein CASSDGEAFF.

There are a few counts of this clonotype. V is TRBV7-9 and J is TRBJ2-7, with no clear D. The CDR3 length is 16 residues. Per germline, CDR1 SEHNR and CDR2 FQNEAQ (reference sequence). The V end lost 5 bases, the J end lost 2 bases, and 19 bases lay between the germline ends. The CDR3 DNA follows: TGTGCCAGCAGCCCAAAGAATGTTCCCTCCCCCTACGAGCAGTACTTC. Translating it yields CASSPKNVPSPYEQYF.

The V gene is TRBV5-1, the J gene TRBJ2-5; perhaps TRBD2 as D (7 bases). Trimming cost V 4 bases and J 0 bases, with 16 bases left between them. This CDR3 comprises 16 residues. In germline, CDR1 is SGHRS, CDR2 YFSETQ. CDR3 loop: CASSPGELADQETQYF. Here the CDR3 DNA reads TGCGCCAGCAGCCCAGGGGAGCTAGCGGACCAAGAGACCCAGTACTTC.

About this clonotype: Compared with germline, one end of the junction differs, possibly owing to a read error. This chain uses TRBV4-1 with TRBJ2-6; D remains unclear. The CDR3 spans 17 residues. Germline CDR1 and CDR2: MGHRA and YSYEKL. CDR3 sequence (DNA): TGTGCCAGCAGCCAGGACCAGGTATCCTCTGGGGCCAACGTCCTGACTTTC. It encodes CASSQDQVSSGANVLTF.

Many counts were recorded for this clonotype. This chain links TRBV6-2 or TRBV6-3 with TRBJ2-1; no clear D. The germline V and J ends were trimmed by 2 bases and 5 bases, with 4 bases remaining between them. The CDR3 runs 12 residues. CDR1 and CDR2 (germline): MNHEY, SVGEGT. Here the CDR3 DNA reads TGTGCCAGCAGTTACGGCGACAATGAGCAGTTCTTC. Residues: CASSYGDNEQFF.

This clonotype was seen more than once but under ten times. This chain joins TRBV20-1 and TRBJ2-7, with 7 nucleotides matching TRBD2. CDR3 length equals 14 residues. The V and J ends lost 6 bases and 0 bases, in that order; junction bases with no gene match: 8. Germline assignment: CDR1 DFQATT and CDR2 SNEGSKA (reference sequence). This CDR3 reads CSAAGETSSYEQYV. The CDR3, as DNA: TGCAGTGCGGCGGGGGAGACGAGCTCCTACGAGCAGTACGTC.

The chain combines TRBV7-6 with TRBJ2-2, with 7 bases that match TRBD1. Germline values: CDR1 SGHVS, CDR2 FNYEAQ. The CDR3 consists of 13 residues. J lost 8 bases, V lost 4 bases, and 4 bases had no gene match. The CDR3 DNA sequence: TGTGCCAGCAGCTCCGGACAGGCAGGGGAGCTGTTTTTT. Encoded protein: CASSSGQAGELFF.

V gene TRBV4-3 combines with J gene TRBJ1-6; D is undetermined. The CDR3 totals 17 residues. V gave up 1 base and J gave up 2 bases, with 12 bases separating them. Germline CDR1 LGHNA, CDR2 YSLEER. For the CDR3, the DNA is TGCGCCAGCAGCCAAGCCCTAGGTCCAGCCTATAATTCACCCCTCCACTTT. This sequence encodes CASSQALGPAYNSPLHF.

The table lists this clonotype with a few counts. The rearrangement joins TRBV7-6 to TRBJ1-1, with TRBD1 as a possible D gene (5 bases). The CDR3 covers 15 residues. The V gene lost 5 bases and the J gene lost 1 base, with 14 bases spanning the gap. CDR1 is SGHVS, CDR2 FNYEAQ, per germline. The CDR3 sequence: CASSQTASGNTEAFF. The CDR3 coding sequence is TGTGCCAGCAGCCAGACAGCCTCGGGGAACACTGAAGCTTTCTTT.

This clonotype has a handful of counts. The chain uses TRBV7-9 and TRBJ2-4; D might be TRBD1 (6 bases). Trimming stripped 3 bases from V and 2 bases from J, with 11 bases between. This CDR3 region has 15 residues. From germline, CDR1 is SEHNR and CDR2 FQNEAQ (reference sequence). CDR3 region: CASSFQDSSKNIQYF. In DNA form, the CDR3 reads TGTGCCAGCAGCTTTCAGGACAGTTCCAAAAACATTCAGTACTTC.

J is TRBJ1-1 and V is TRBV2; D call uncertain. The CDR3 is 14 residues long. V was trimmed by 1 base and J by 3 bases, leaving 9 bases between them. The germline CDR1 and CDR2 sequences are SNHLY and FYNNEI. The CDR3 is CASSEGRGYTEAFF. The CDR3, as DNA: TGTGCCAGCAGTGAAGGTAGAGGGTACACTGAAGCTTTCTTT.

This clonotype was detected only a few times. The chain joins TRBV6-2 or TRBV6-3 to TRBJ2-1; the D gene could be TRBD1 or TRBD2 (5 bases each). Germline CDR1 and CDR2: MNHEY and SVGEGT. There are 17 residues in the CDR3. The germline V and J ends were trimmed by 6 bases and 0 bases, with 18 bases remaining between them. The CDR3 nucleotides are TGTGCCAGCAGCTCTATCCCGGGGACGAGCTCCTACAATGAGCAGTTCTTC. It is translated as CASSSIPGTSSYNEQFF.

This clonotype was seen more than once but under ten times. The V gene is TRBV4-3, the J gene TRBJ1-1; possible D gene TRBD1, 5 bases. The germline V gene encodes CDR1 LGHNA and CDR2 YSLEER. The V end was cut by 5 bases, the J end by 5 bases, with 12 bases between. This CDR3 is built from 13 residues. CDR3 amino acids: CASSARWGTEAFF. The CDR3 DNA is TGCGCCAGCAGCGCTAGGTGGGGGACTGAAGCTTTCTTT.

The chain carries TRBV7-9 and TRBJ1-4; TRBD1 is a possible D gene (5 bases). CDR3 length: 16 amino acids. Trimming removed 5 bases at V and 5 bases at J, with 18 bases between. CDR1 is SEHNR, CDR2 FQNEAQ, per germline (reference sequence). CDR3 in amino acids: CASSQTEGARNEKLFF. The CDR3 DNA follows: TGTGCCAGCAGCCAGACGGAAGGGGCCCGAAATGAAAAACTGTTTTTT.

In this sample, this clonotype turned up a few times. The DNA for the CDR3 is TGTGCCAGCAGCTTGGATGTTATGAACACTGAAGCTTTCTTT. It encodes CASSLDVMNTEAFF. The genes are TRBV5-6 and TRBJ1-1; D ambiguous. Trimming shortened V by 0 bases and J by 0 bases, and 6 bases separated the two germline ends. CDR3 length: 14 amino acids. The germline CDR1 and CDR2 sequences are SGHDT and YYEEEE.

This clonotype was seen ten or more times. The chain couples TRBV12-3 or TRBV12-4 to TRBJ1-5; 7 nucleotides line up with TRBD1. The CDR3 is made up of 16 amino acids. V lost 4 bases and J lost 0; bases outside the gene matches: 6. In DNA, the CDR3 is TGTGCCAGCAGTTCATCCGGACAGGCTAGCAATCAGCCCCAGCATTTT. Its translation: CASSSSGQASNQPQHF.

There are many counts of this clonotype. The chain combines TRBV7-2 with TRBJ2-7; TRBD2 is a possible D gene (5 bases). The V end lost 4 bases, the J end lost 2 bases, and 12 bases lay between the germline ends. This CDR3 has 14 amino acids. From germline, CDR1 is SGHTA and CDR2 FQGNSA. CDR3 DNA sequence: TGTGCCAGCAGCTCCCTCGCTAGCCCCTACGAGCAGTACTTC. Its protein is CASSSLASPYEQYF. Supplemented by reference TRBV7-2 and TRBJ2-7, the full variable domain reads GAGVSQSPSNKVTEKGKDVELRCDPISGHTALYWYRQSLGQGLEFLIYFQGNSAPDKSGLPSDRFSAERTGGSVSTLTIQRTQQEDSAVYLCASSSLASPYEQYFGPGTRLTVT.